This T cell receptor (beta chain) was sequenced for a study of T cells in Graves' hyperthyroidism and ophthalmopathy. Across the whole study: Peripheral blood was collected at initial diagnosis, before any treatment.

Findings of the study overall: Most thyroid clonotypes expanded above 0.001 appeared in blood too. A model built on 13 V-J features separated ophthalmopathy from stable hyperthyroidism.

RNA transcripts provided the source from which TCR beta CDR3 regions were amplified. First-round RT-PCR of the TCR CDR3 relied on the HTBI primer set. TCRdb reanalysed the multiplex PCR reads using MiXCR and keeps one entry per CDR3 protein. The sample lists some 300,000 distinct CDR3 sequences, around a fifth occurring once. At least ten counts were recorded for this clonotype. What it binds is not known. The sequence came from a man aged 45-65 years with Graves' ophthalmopathy. The sequenced sample consisted of blood.

Written as DNA, the CDR3 is TGCAGTGCCTACGACTCCAGCTATGGCTACACCTTC. Amino acids: CSAYDSSYGYTF. The chain links TRBV20-1 to TRBJ1-2; D is undetermined. Germline assignment: CDR1 DFQATT and CDR2 SNEGSKA (reference sequence). The CDR3 loop spans 12 amino acids. The germline V and J ends were trimmed by 6 bases and 4 bases, with 12 bases remaining between them.